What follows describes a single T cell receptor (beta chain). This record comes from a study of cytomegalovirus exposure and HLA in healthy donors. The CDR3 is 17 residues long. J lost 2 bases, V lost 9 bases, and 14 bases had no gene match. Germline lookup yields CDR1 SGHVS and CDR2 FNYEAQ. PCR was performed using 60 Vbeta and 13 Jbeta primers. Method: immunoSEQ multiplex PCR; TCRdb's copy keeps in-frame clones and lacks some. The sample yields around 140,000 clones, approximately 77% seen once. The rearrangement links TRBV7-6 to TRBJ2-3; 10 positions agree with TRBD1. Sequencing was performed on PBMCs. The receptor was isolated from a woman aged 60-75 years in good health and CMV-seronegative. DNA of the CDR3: TGTGCCAGTCCCGGGACAGGGGATTGGAGAGACACAGATACGCAGTATTTT. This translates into CASPGTGDWRDTDTQYF.